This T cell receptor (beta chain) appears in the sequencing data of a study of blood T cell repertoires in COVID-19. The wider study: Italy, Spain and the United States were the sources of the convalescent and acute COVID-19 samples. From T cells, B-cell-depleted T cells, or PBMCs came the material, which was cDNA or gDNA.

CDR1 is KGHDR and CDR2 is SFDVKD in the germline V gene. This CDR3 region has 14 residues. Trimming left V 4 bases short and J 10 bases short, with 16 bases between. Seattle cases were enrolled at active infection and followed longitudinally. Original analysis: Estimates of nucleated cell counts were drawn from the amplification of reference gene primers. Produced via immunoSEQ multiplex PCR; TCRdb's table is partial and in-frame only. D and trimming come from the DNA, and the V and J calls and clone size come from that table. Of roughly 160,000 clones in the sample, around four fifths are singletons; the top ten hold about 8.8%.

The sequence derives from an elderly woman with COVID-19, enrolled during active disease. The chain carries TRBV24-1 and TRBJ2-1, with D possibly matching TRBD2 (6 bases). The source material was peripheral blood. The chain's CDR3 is CATSDPGEAVEQFF. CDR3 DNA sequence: TGTGCCACCAGTGACCCGGGAGAGGCTGTCGAGCAGTTCTTC.